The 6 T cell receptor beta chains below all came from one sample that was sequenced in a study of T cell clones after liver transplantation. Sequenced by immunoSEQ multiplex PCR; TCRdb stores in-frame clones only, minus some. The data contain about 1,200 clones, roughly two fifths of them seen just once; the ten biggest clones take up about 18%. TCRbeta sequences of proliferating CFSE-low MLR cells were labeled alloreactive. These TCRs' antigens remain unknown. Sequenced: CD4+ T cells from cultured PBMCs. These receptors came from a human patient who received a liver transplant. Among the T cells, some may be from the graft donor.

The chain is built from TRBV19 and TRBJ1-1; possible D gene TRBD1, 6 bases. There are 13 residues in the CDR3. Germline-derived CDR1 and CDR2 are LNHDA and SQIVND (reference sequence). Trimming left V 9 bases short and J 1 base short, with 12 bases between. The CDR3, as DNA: TGTGCCAGCAGCTTACAGGGGAACACTGAAGCTTTCTTT. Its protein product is CASSLQGNTEAFF.

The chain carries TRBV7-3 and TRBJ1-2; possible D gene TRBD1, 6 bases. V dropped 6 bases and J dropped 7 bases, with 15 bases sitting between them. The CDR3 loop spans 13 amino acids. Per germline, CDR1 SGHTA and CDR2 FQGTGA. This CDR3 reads CASSLQGTGGYTF. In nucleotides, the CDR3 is TGTGCCAGCAGTTTACAGGGAACAGGTGGCTACACCTTC.

The CDR3 region has the DNA TGTGCCAGCAGCCAAAGAGGTGCGGCCCTGAAGGAGACCCAGTACTTC. It codes for CASSQRGAALKETQYF. The chain combines TRBV11-2 with TRBJ2-5; D is uncertain. V lost 5 bases to trimming and J lost 5 bases, with 21 bases between them. The CDR3 spans 16 residues. The germline V gene has CDR1 SGHAT and CDR2 FQNNGV.

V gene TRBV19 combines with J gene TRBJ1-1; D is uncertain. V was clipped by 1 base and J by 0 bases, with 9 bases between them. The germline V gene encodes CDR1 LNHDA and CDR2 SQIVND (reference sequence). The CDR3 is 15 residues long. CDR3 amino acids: CASSIGTTLNTEAFF. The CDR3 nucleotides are TGTGCCAGTAGTATAGGGACCACCTTGAACACTGAAGCTTTCTTT.

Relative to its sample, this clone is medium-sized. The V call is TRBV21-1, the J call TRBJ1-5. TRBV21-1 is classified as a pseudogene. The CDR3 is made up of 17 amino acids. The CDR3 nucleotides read TGTGCCAGCAGCCCCTCCAAGGGTACGCAAGGCAATCAGCCCCAGCATTTT. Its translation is CASSPSKGTQGNQPQHF.

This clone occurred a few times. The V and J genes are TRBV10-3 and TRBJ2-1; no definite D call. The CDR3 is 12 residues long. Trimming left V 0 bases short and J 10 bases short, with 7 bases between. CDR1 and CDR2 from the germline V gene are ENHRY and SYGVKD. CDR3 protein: CAISESPFEQFF. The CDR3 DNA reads TGTGCCATCAGTGAGTCTCCATTCGAGCAGTTCTTC.